This T cell receptor (beta chain) was obtained from a study of T cells in Graves' hyperthyroidism and ophthalmopathy (dated by TCRdb to the late 2010s). Looking at the study overall: Peripheral blood was sampled at the time of initial diagnosis, prior to any treatment. A discovery cohort of 95 to 100 patients, approximately 45 with Graves' ophthalmopathy and more than 55 with stable Graves' hyperthyroidism, was used to find distinguishing TCR V-J signatures. Whether ophthalmopathy could be predicted prospectively was tested in an independent validation cohort made up of under 20 hyperthyroidism patients plus 17 patients who later progressed to ophthalmopathy. The approximately 98 discovery patients were randomly divided into training and test sets at a 7:3 ratio. In addition, the study compared T-cell repertoires in thyroid tissue and in blood from about 6 Graves' hyperthyroidism patients. Once sampling was done, hyperthyroidism patients were given methimazole at a starting dose of 30 mg daily, whereas ophthalmopathy patients were given high-dose intravenous methylprednisolone. The paper describes TCR Vbeta CDR3 sequencing of around 130 peripheral blood samples, made up of some 40 ophthalmopathy patients, some 76 hyperthyroidism patients and some 17 progressor patients. Results the study describes overall, beyond this receptor: In validation, progression to ophthalmopathy was predicted by the model with 70.59% sensitivity and around 75% specificity, a median of 6.5 months before onset. Sample size was not statistically predetermined, and blinding of investigators to group allocation was not performed. A 13 V-J signature model separated ophthalmopathy from stable hyperthyroidism, with about 88% sensitivity and 81% to 83% specificity in cross-validation and 80%/75% in testing. Most expanded thyroid clonotypes (frequency above 0.001) were also detected in blood, suggesting blood repertoires may reflect thyroid immune responses.

A patient counted as having stable Graves' hyperthyroidism if no progression to ophthalmopathy occurred over 18 months of follow-up. The hyperthyroidism patients were between 18 and 65 years old and newly diagnosed, with a disease duration of less than 2 months. Exclusion was applied to patients with uncontrolled infections, other autoimmune diseases, pregnancy or lactation. Diagnoses were based on clinical symptoms, serum thyroxine and TRAb, thyroid ultrasound and orbital computed tomography. PBMCs were separated from around 9.1 ml of fresh peripheral blood using Ficoll-Paque density gradient centrifugation. Total RNA was extracted using Trizol reagent, and RNA quality was assessed on an Agilent 2100 Bioanalyzer. The TCR beta CDR3 regions were amplified from RNA transcripts. For the first round of RT-PCR on the TCR CDR3, the HTBI primer set was used together with the Qiagen OneStep RT-PCR kit. A second multiplex PCR round built the libraries, followed by size selection and purification. Libraries were sequenced paired-end with 100 bp reads on an Illumina HiSeq2000. As for how the authors treated the data: SOAPnuke was used to process the raw data, removing reads that contained adapters or uncalled bases, had a mean Phred below 15, or lacked an exact match to the constant primer or identifier. High-quality paired reads were merged using COPE v1.2.5, and each unique nucleotide sequence was defined as a clonotype. MiTCR v1.1 was used to align the clonotypes against IMGT TRBV, TRBD and TRBJ reference segments. Only V-J combinations with frequency above 0.0001, covering about 99% of repertoires, were analysed. The TCS score was defined as the ratio of F50 (clonal expansion) to E x V (chaos), calculated using BLOSUM62-based TCRdist between CDR3 peptides within each V-J. Welch's t-statistics and random forest reduced 500 to 550 V-J features to 10 to 15, which were used in a naive Bayes classifier (R e1071). TCRdb's own reprocessing of the public reads used fastp at Q25 and MiXCR and kept productive beta chains. Each CDR3 protein gets just one entry, which takes the most common genes and DNA from the rows behind it. TCRdb, not the authors, supplied the V and J calls. The sample yields about 480,000 distinct CDR3 sequences; under 15% were counted once. The ten largest clonotypes hold less than 20% of the sample.

From the cysteine up to the phenylalanine, the CDR3 has a length of 15 residues. Kept here is only the CDR3 DNA, which spans 45 bases and is read in frame from base 1. CDR1 is given as LNHDA and CDR2 as SQIVND, both from the germline V gene (reference sequence). A word on this clonotype: Its antigen is currently not known. The junction differs from germline at one of its ends, possibly a read error.

This sequence originates from a woman under 30 with Graves' hyperthyroidism. Input material: blood. The rearrangement combines TRBV19 with TRBJ1-5; the D gene identity is not certain. In nucleotide form, the sequence is TGTGCCAGTGGTATAGATCGTGTGGCCAATCAGCCCCAGCATTTT. It specifies CASGIDRVANQPQHF.